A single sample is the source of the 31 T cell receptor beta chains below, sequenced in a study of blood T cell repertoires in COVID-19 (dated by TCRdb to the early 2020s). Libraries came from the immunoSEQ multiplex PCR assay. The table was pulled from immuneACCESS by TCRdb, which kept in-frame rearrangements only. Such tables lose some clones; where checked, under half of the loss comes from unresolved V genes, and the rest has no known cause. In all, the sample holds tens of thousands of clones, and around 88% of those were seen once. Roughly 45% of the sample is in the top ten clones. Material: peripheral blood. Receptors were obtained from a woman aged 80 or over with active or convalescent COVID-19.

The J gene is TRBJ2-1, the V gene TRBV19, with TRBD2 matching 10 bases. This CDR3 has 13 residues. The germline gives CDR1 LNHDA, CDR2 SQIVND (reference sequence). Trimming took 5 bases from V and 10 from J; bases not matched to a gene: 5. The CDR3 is CASSALAGPEQFF. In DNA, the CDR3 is TGTGCCAGTAGTGCACTAGCGGGGCCGGAGCAGTTCTTC.

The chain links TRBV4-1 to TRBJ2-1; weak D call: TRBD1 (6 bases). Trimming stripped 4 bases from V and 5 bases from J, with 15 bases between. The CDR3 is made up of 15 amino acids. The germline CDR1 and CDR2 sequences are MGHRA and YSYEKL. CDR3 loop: CASSLSRGADNEQFF. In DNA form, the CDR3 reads TGCGCCAGCAGCCTTTCCAGGGGTGCGGACAATGAGCAGTTCTTC.

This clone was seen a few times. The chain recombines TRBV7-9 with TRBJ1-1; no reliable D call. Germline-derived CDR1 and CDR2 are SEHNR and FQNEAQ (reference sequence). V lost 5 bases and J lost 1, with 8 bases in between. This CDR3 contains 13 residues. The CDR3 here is CASSLWQNTEAFF. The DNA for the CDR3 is TGTGCCAGCAGCCTCTGGCAGAACACTGAAGCTTTCTTT.

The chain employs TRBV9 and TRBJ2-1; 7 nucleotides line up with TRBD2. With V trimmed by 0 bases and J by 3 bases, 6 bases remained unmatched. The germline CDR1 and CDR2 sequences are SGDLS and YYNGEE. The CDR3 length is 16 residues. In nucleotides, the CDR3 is TGTGCCAGCAGCGTAGCGGCTAGCGGATACTACAATGAGCAGTTCTTC. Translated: CASSVAASGYYNEQFF.

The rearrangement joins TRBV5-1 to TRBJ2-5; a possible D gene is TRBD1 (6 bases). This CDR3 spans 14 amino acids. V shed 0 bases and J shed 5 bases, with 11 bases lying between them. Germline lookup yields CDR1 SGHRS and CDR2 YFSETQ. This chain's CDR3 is CASSLAQGRETQYF. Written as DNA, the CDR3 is TGCGCCAGCAGCTTGGCACAGGGACGTGAGACCCAGTACTTC.

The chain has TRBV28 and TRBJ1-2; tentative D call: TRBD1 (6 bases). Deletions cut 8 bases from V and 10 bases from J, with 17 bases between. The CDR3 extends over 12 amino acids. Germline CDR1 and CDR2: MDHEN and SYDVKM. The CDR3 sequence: CASVTSGQDYTF. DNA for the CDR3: TGTGCCAGCGTCACCTCGGGACAAGACTACACCTTC.

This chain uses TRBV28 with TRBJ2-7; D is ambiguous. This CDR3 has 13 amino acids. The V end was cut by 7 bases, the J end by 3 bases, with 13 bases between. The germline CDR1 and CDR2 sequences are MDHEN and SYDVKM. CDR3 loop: CASTTWRSYEQYF. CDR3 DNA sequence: TGTGCCAGCACCACCTGGCGGAGCTACGAGCAGTACTTC.

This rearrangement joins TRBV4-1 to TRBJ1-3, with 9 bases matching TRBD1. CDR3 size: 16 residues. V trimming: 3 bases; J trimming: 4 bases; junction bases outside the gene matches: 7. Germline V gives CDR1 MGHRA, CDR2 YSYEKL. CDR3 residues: CASSHPGQGTGNTIYF. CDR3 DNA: TGCGCCAGCAGCCACCCGGGACAGGGAACGGGAAACACCATATATTTT.

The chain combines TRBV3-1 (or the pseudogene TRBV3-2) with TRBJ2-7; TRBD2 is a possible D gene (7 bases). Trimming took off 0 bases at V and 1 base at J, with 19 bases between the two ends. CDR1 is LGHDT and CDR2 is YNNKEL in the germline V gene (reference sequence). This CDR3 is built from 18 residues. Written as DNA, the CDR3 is TGTGCCAGCAGCCAAGAAGTGGGGGGGCGGGTACGGTCCTACGAGCAGTACTTC. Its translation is CASSQEVGGRVRSYEQYF.

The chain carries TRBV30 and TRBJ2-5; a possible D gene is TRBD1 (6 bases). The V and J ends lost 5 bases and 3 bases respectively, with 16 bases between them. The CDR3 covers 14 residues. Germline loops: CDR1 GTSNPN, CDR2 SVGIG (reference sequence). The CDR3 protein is CAWDKPGQKETQYF. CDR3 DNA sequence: TGTGCCTGGGATAAACCCGGACAGAAAGAGACCCAGTACTTC.

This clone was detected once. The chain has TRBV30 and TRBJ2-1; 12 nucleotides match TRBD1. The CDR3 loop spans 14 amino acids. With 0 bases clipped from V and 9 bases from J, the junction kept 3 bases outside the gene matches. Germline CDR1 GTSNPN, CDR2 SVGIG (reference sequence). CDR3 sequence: CAWSVGTGGGEQFF. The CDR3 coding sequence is TGTGCCTGGAGTGTAGGGACAGGGGGCGGTGAGCAGTTCTTC.

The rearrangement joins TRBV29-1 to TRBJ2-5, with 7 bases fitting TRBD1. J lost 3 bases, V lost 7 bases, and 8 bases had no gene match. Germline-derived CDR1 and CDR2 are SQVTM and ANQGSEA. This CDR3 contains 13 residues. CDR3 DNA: TGCAGCGGCGATAGGCAGGGGGAAGAGACCCAGTACTTC. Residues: CSGDRQGEETQYF.

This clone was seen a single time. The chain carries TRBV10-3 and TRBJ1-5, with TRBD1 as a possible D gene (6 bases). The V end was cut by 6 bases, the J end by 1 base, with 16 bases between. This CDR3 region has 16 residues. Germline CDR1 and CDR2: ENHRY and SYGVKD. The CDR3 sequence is CAISPQAQGSNQPQHF. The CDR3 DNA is TGTGCCATCAGCCCCCAGGCACAGGGAAGCAATCAGCCCCAGCATTTT.

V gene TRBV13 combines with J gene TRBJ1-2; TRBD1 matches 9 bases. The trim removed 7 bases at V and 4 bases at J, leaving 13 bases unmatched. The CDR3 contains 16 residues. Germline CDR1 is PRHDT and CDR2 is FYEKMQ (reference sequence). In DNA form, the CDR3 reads TGTGCCAGCACCTTCCGTAGGGGACAGGGAGGCTATGGCTACACCTTC. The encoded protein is CASTFRRGQGGYGYTF.

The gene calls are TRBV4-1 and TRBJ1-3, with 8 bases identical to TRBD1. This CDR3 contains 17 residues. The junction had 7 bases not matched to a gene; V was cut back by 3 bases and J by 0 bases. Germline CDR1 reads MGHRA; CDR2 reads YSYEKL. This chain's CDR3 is CASSQRTDRGSGNTIYF. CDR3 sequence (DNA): TGCGCCAGCAGCCAGAGAACAGACAGGGGCTCTGGAAACACCATATATTTT.

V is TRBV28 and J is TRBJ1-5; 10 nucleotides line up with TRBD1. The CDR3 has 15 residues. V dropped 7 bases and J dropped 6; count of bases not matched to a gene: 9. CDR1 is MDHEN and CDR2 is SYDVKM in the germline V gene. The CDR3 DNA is TGTGCCAGCACTCTTGACAGGGGGCTCGGTCAGCCCCAGCATTTT. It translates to CASTLDRGLGQPQHF.

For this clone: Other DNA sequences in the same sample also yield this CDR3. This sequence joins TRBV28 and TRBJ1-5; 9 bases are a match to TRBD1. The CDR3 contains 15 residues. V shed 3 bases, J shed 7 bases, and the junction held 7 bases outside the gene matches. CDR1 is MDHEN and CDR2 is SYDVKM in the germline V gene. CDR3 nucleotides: TGTGCCAGCAGTTTGGGACAGGGATACAGACAGCCCCAGCATTTT. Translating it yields CASSLGQGYRQPQHF.

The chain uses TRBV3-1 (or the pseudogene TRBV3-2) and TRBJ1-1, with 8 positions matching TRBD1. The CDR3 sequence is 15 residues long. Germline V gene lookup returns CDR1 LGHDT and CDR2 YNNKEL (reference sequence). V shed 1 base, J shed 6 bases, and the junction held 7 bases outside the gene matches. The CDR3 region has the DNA TGTGCCAGCAGCCAAGTACCCGGGACAGGTGCTGAAGCTTTCTTT. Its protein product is CASSQVPGTGAEAFF.

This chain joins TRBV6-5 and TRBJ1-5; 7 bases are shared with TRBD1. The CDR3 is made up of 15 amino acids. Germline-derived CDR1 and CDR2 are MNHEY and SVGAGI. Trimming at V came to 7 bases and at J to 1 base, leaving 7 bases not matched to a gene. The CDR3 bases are TGTGCCAGCATCTTAGGGGGACAGAGCAATCAGCCCCAGCATTTT. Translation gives CASILGGQSNQPQHF.

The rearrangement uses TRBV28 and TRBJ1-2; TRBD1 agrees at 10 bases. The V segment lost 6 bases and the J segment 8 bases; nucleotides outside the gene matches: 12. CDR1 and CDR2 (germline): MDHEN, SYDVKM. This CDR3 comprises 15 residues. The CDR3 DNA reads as TGTGCCAGCAGCCACTCGACAGGGGGCGCGTTCGGCTACACCTTC. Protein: CASSHSTGGAFGYTF.

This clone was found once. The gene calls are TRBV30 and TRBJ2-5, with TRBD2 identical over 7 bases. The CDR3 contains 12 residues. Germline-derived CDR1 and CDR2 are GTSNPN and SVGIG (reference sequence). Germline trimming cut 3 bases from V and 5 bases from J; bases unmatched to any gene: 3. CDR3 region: CAWRGGRETQYF. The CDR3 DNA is TGTGCCTGGAGGGGAGGGCGGGAGACCCAGTACTTC.

As DNA, the CDR3 is TGTGCCAGCAGTTCAGTAAGACTAGCCAAAAACATTCAGTACTTC. This gives the protein CASSSVRLAKNIQYF. The chain recombines TRBV28 with TRBJ2-4; no clear D gene. Trimming took off 4 bases at V and 0 bases at J, with 10 bases between the two ends. The length of the CDR3 is 15 residues. Germline CDR1 and CDR2: MDHEN and SYDVKM. The variable domain in full, completed from reference TRBV28 and TRBJ2-4, reads DVKVTQSSRYLVKRTGEKVFLECVQDMDHENMFWYRQDPGLGLRLIYFSYDVKMKEKGDIPEGYSVSREKKERFSLILESASTNQTSMYLCASSSVRLAKNIQYFGAGTRLSVL.

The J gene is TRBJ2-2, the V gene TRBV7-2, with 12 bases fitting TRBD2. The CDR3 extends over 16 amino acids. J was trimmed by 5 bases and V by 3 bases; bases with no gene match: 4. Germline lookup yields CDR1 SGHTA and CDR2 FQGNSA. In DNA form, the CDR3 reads TGTGCCAGCAGCTTGGCTAGCGGGAGGGGTACCGGGGAGCTGTTTTTT. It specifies CASSLASGRGTGELFF.

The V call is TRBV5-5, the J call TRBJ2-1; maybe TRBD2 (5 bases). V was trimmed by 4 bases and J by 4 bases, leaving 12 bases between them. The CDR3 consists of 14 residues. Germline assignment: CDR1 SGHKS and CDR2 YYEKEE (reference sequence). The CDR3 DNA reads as TGTGCCAGCAGCGGTAGCGCTAGATACAATGAGCAGTTCTTC. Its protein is CASSGSARYNEQFF.

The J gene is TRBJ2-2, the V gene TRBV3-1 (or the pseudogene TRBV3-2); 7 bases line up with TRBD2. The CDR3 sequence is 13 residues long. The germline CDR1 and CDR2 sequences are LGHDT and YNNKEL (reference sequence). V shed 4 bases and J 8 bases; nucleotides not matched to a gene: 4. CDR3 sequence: CASSREGAGELFF. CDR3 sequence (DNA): TGTGCCAGCAGCCGGGAGGGAGCAGGGGAGCTGTTTTTT.

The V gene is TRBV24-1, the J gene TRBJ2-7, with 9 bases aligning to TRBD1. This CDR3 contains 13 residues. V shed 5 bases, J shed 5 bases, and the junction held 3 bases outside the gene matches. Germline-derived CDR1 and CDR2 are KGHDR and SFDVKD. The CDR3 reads CATSAGTGNEQYF. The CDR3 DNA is TGTGCCACCAGTGCAGGGACAGGGAACGAGCAGTACTTC.

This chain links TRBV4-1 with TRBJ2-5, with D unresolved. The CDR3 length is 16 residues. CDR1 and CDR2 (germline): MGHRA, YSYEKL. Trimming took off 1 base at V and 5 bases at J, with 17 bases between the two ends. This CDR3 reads CASSQVDHWAVETQYF. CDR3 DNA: TGCGCCAGCAGCCAAGTCGACCACTGGGCCGTTGAGACCCAGTACTTC.

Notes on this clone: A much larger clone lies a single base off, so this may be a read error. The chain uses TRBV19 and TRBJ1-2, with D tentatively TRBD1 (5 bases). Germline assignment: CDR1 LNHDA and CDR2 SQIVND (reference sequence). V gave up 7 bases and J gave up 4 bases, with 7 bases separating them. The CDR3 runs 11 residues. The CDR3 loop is CASTGIYGYTF. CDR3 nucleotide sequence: TGTGCCAGTACAGGGATCTATGGCTACACCTTC.

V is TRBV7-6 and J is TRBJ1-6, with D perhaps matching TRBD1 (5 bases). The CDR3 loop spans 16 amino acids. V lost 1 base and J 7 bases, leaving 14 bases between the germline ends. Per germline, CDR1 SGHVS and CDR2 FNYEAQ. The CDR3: CASSLGGQGWNSPLHF. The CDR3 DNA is TGTGCCAGCAGCTTAGGTGGGCAGGGTTGGAATTCACCCCTCCACTTT. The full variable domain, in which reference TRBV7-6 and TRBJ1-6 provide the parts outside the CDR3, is GAGVSQSPRYKVTKRGQDVALRCDPISGHVSLYWYRQALGQGPEFLTYFNYEAQQDKSGLPNDRFSAERPEGSISTLTIQRTEQRDSAMYRCASSLGGQGWNSPLHFGNGTRLTVT.

The CDR3 is CAWSERGGPQHF. In DNA, the CDR3 is TGTGCCTGGAGTGAAAGGGGGGGGCCCCAGCATTTT. This chain joins TRBV30 and TRBJ1-5, with D perhaps TRBD1 (6 bases). V was pared by 1 base and J by 9 bases, with 10 bases between. The CDR3 loop spans 12 amino acids. Germline-derived CDR1 and CDR2 are GTSNPN and SVGIG (reference sequence). The full variable domain, its missing parts supplied by reference TRBV30 and TRBJ1-5, is SQTIHQWPATLVQPVGSPLSLECTVEGTSNPNLYWYRQAAGRGLQLLFYSVGIGQISSEVPQNLSASRPQDRQFILSSKKLLLSDSGFYLCAWSERGGPQHFGDGTRLSIL.

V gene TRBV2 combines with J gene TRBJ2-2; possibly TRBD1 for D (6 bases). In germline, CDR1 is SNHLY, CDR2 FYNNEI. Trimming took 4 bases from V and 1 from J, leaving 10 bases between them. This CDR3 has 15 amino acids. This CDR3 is CASSGRRGNTGELFF. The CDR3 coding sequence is TGTGCCAGCAGTGGTCGCAGGGGGAACACCGGGGAGCTGTTTTTT.